A single sample gave rise to the 14 T cell receptor beta chains below, sequenced in a study of OX40 agonist ivuxolimab in advanced cancers. The table came from immunoSEQ multiplex PCR; TCRdb's copy has only in-frame clones and leaves some out. The sample contains fewer than 85,000 clones, 80% to 90% of which appear only once. Sequencing used CD4+ or CD8+ T cells sorted from blood, obtained in a trial of the OX40 agonist ivuxolimab. These receptors were collected from an adult with an advanced solid tumor such as melanoma, head and neck, liver or kidney cancer.

This clone was detected once. The chain recombines TRBV28 with TRBJ2-3; possibly TRBD2 for D (5 bases). The germline V gene has CDR1 MDHEN and CDR2 SYDVKM. The CDR3 contains 14 residues. V lost 5 bases and J 6 bases, leaving 15 bases between the germline ends. CDR3 region: CASSPTGSGDTQYF. In nucleotides, the CDR3 is TGTGCCAGCAGTCCCACGGGGTCGGGGGATACGCAGTATTTT.

The rearrangement uses TRBV11-2 and TRBJ2-3, with no clear D. This CDR3 region has 17 residues. The V gene's germline CDR1 is SGHAT and CDR2 FQNNGV. Trimming left V 1 base short and J 0 bases short, with 14 bases between. DNA of the CDR3: TGTGCCAGCAGCTTAGTGGTCAGGCCAACTAGCACAGATACGCAGTATTTT. It yields the protein CASSLVVRPTSTDTQYF.

The sample holds one count of this clone. The chain recombines TRBV30 with TRBJ2-1; D might be TRBD1 or TRBD2, each matching 5 bases. The CDR3 length is 14 residues. Trimming pared 0 bases from V and 4 bases from J, leaving 10 bases between. Germline CDR1 and CDR2: GTSNPN and SVGIG (reference sequence). CDR3 nucleotide sequence: TGTGCCTGGAGTGTACTAGAGGGGTACAATGAGCAGTTCTTC. Translating gives CAWSVLEGYNEQFF.

The CDR3: CASSLPAGGQDTQYF. In DNA, the CDR3 is TGTGCCAGCAGCTTGCCAGCGGGGGGGCAGGATACGCAGTATTTT. This chain connects TRBV5-5 to TRBJ2-3; 10 positions agree with TRBD2. The CDR3 runs to 15 residues. Germline trimming cut 1 base from V and 6 bases from J; bases unmatched to any gene: 5. In germline, CDR1 is SGHKS, CDR2 YYEKEE (reference sequence).

The chain carries TRBV21-1 and TRBJ1-3. TRBV21-1 counts as a pseudogene. CDR3 size: 14 residues. CDR3 nucleotides: TGTGCCAGCAGGGGCCCGAGGGCCCGAAACACCATATATTTT. It yields the protein CASRGPRARNTIYF.

The V gene is TRBV11-3, the J gene TRBJ2-5; 7 positions agree with TRBD1. V lost 0 bases to trimming and J lost 2 bases; unmatched junction nucleotides: 9. Germline assignment: CDR1 SGHNT and CDR2 YENEEA. The CDR3 extends over 17 amino acids. The CDR3 bases are TGTGCCAGCAGCTTAGATTCGGGACAGCTAGGTCAAGAGACCCAGTACTTC. Translation gives CASSLDSGQLGQETQYF.

The genes are TRBV4-1 and TRBJ1-1; D is perhaps TRBD1 (6 bases). This CDR3 spans 16 amino acids. The germline V and J ends were trimmed by 2 bases and 7 bases, with 20 bases remaining between them. The germline CDR1 and CDR2 sequences are MGHRA and YSYEKL. The CDR3 DNA sequence: TGCGCCAGCAGCCAATCTACCGGGACAATAGGAATTGAAGCTTTCTTT. As protein: CASSQSTGTIGIEAFF.

This clone was recorded once. The chain employs TRBV30 and TRBJ1-2; perhaps TRBD1 as D (5 bases). Germline V gene data show CDR1 as GTSNPN and CDR2 as SVGIG (reference sequence). The CDR3 totals 11 residues. V was trimmed by 4 bases and J by 2 bases, leaving 5 bases between them. In nucleotides, the CDR3 is TGTGCCTGGACAGGGAACTATGGCTACACCTTC. This encodes CAWTGNYGYTF.

The rearrangement links TRBV11-2 to TRBJ2-2; D not resolved. Germline CDR1 reads SGHAT; CDR2 reads FQNNGV. This CDR3 region has 14 residues. The V end was cut by 1 base, the J end by 7 bases, with 10 bases between. Here the CDR3 reads CASSLGVGGGELFF. The CDR3 coding sequence is TGTGCCAGCAGCTTAGGGGTGGGCGGCGGGGAGCTGTTTTTT. The full variable domain, in which reference TRBV11-2 and TRBJ2-2 provide the parts outside the CDR3, is EAGVAQSPRYKIIEKRQSVAFWCNPISGHATLYWYQQILGQGPKLLIQFQNNGVVDDSQLPKDRFSAERLKGVDSTLKIQPAKLEDSAVYLCASSLGVGGGELFFGEGSRLTVL.

This chain uses TRBV21-1 with TRBJ2-2; the listed D gene, TRBD2, was not tested against the DNA. TRBV21-1 is recorded as a pseudogene. The CDR3 is 14 amino acids. The CDR3 sequence: CASSKWRGPGELFF. The CDR3 DNA reads as TGTGCCAGCAGCAAATGGAGGGGTCCCGGGGAGCTGTTTTTT.

The chain employs TRBV7-9 and TRBJ2-1; a possible D gene is TRBD1 (6 bases). The V end lost 5 bases, the J end lost 4 bases, and 9 bases lay between the germline ends. From germline, CDR1 is SEHNR and CDR2 FQNEAQ (reference sequence). The CDR3 loop spans 13 amino acids. CDR3 in amino acids: CASSPQGYNEQFF. The CDR3 coding sequence is TGTGCCAGCAGCCCACAGGGATACAATGAGCAGTTCTTC.

This rearrangement joins TRBV9 to TRBJ2-7, with 16 bases matching TRBD2. V lost 4 bases and J lost 5; bases outside the gene matches: 6. CDR3 length: 16 residues. The germline gives CDR1 SGDLS, CDR2 YYNGEE. The DNA for the CDR3 is TGTGCCAGCAGCAACGGGACTAGCGGGAGGGGGGACGAGCAGTACTTC. Translating gives CASSNGTSGRGDEQYF.

V and J are TRBV28 and TRBJ2-2; TRBD2 matches at 9 bases. This CDR3 contains 15 residues. Germline V gene sequence: CDR1 MDHEN, CDR2 SYDVKM. Trimming removed 5 bases from V and 5 bases from J; junction bases left unmatched: 6. The CDR3 is CASSLTSGSTGELFF. The CDR3 nucleotides read TGTGCCAGCAGTCTCACTAGCGGGTCTACCGGGGAGCTGTTTTTT.

The chain uses TRBV7-8 and TRBJ2-3; D is perhaps TRBD1 or TRBD2 (6 bases each). CDR1 is SGHVS, CDR2 FQNEAQ, per germline. CDR3 length: 16 residues. Trimming cost V 1 base and J 1 base, with 12 bases left between them. The CDR3 DNA reads TGTGCCAGCAGCTTAGGGGGGGACACTCGCACAGATACGCAGTATTTT. Translated, it gives CASSLGGDTRTDTQYF.